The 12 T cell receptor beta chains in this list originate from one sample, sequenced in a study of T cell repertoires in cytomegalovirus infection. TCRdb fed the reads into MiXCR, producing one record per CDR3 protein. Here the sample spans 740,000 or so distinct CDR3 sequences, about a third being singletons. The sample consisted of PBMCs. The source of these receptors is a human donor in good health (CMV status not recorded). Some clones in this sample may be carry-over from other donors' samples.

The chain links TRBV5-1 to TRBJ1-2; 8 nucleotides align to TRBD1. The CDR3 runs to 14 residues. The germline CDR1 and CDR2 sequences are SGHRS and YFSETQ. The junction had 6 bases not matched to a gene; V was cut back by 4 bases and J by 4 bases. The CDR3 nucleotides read TGCGCCAGCAGCGCGGGACAGGCTGGCTATGGCTACACCTTC. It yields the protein CASSAGQAGYGYTF.

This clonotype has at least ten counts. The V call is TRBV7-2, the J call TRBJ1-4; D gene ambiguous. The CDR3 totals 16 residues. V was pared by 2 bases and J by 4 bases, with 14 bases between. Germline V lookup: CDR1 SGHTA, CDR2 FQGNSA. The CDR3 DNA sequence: TGTGCCAGCAGCTTATATCCCGGGAGTAGTAATGAAAAACTGTTTTTT. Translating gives CASSLYPGSSNEKLFF.

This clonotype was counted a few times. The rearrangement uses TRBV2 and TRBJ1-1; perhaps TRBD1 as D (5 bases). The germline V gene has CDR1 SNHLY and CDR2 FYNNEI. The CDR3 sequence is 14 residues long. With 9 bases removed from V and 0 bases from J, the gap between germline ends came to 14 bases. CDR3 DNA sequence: TGTGCCAGTATTCAACAAGGGGTGAACACTGAAGCTTTCTTT. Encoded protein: CASIQQGVNTEAFF.

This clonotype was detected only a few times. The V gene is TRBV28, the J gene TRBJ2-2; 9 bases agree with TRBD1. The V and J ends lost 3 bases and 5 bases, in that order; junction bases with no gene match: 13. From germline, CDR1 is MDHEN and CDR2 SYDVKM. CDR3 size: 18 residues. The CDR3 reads CASSFPTGGGPRTGELFF. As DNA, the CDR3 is TGTGCCAGCAGTTTCCCTACAGGGGGCGGTCCGAGGACCGGGGAGCTGTTTTTT.

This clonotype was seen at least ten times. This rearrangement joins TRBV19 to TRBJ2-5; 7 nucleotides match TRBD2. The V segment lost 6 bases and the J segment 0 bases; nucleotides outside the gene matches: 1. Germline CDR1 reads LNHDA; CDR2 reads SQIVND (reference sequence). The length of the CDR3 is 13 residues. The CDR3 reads CASSGRYQETQYF. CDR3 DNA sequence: TGTGCCAGTAGCGGGAGGTACCAAGAGACCCAGTACTTC.

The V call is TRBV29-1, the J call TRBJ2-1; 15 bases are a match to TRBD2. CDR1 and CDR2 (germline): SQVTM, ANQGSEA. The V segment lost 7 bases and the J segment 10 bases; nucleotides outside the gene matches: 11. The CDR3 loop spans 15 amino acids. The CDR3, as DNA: TGCAGCGACGCTACCGGGACTAGCGGGAGGACAGAGCAGTTCTTC. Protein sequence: CSDATGTSGRTEQFF.

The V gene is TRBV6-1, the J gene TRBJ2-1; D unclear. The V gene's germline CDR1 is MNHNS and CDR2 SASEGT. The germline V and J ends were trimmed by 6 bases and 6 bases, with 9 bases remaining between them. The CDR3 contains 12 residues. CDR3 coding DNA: TGTGCCAGCAGGGATTATATCAATGAGCAGTTCTTC. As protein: CASRDYINEQFF.

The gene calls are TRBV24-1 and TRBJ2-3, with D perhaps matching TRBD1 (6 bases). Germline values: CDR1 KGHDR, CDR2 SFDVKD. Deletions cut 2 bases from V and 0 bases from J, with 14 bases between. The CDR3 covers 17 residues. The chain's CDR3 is CATSDWGLGQSTDTQYF. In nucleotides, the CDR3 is TGTGCCACCAGTGATTGGGGCCTAGGACAGAGCACAGATACGCAGTATTTT.

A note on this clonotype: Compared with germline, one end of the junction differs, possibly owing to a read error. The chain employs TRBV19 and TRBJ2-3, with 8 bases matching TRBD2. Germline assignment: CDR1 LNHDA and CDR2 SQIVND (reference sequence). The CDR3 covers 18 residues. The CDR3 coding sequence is TGTGCCAGTGAATTAACTAGACGGGAGGGCCGGTTCACAGATACGCCGTATTTT. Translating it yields CASELTRREGRFTDTPYF. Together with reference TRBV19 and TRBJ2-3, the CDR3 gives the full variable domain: DGGITQSPKYLFRKEGQNVTLSCEQNLNHDAMYWYRQDPGQGLRLIYYSQIVNDFQKGDIAEGYSVSREKKESFPLTVTSAQKNPTAFYLCASELTRREGRFTDTPYFGPGTRLTVL.

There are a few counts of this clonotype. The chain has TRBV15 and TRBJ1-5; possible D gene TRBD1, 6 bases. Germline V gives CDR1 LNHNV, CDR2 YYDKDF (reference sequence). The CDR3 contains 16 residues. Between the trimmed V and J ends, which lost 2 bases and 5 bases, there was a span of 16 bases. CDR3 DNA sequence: TGTGCCACCAGCAGAAGCCCGCGGACAGAGGATCAGCCCCAGCATTTT. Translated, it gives CATSRSPRTEDQPQHF.

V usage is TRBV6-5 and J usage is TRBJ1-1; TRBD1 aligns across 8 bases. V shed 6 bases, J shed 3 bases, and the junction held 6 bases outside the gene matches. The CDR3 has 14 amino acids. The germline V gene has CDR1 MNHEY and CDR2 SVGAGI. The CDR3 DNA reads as TGTGCCAGCAGATCTACAGGGGGGGACACTGAAGCTTTCTTT. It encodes CASRSTGGDTEAFF.

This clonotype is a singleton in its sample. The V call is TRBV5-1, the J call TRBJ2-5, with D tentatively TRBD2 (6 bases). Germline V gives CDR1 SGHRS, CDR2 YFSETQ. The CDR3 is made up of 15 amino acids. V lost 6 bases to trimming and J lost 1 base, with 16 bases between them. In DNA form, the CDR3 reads TGCGCCAGCACCCCCGGGGCGGGGACCCAAGAGACCCAGTACTTC. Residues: CASTPGAGTQETQYF.